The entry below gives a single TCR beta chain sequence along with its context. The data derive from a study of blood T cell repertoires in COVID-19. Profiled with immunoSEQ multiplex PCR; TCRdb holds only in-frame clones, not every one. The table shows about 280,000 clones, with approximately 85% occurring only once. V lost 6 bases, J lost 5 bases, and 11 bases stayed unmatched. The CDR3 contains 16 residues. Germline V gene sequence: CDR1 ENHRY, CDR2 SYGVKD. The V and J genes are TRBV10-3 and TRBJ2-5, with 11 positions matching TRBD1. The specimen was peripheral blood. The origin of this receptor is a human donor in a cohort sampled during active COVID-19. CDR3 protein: CAISAGQGARMETQYF. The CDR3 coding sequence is TGTGCCATCAGCGCAGGACAGGGGGCGCGCATGGAGACCCAGTACTTC.